The subject of this entry is one T cell receptor (beta chain). The antigen it binds to is not known. No qualities accompany the bases; no much larger clone lies one base away. V has 5 bases trimmed and J has 7 bases trimmed; junction bases matching no gene number 5. From cysteine to phenylalanine, the CDR3 is 13 amino acids long. The read is trimmed to its CDR3 DNA, 39 bases read in frame from base 1. Looking up the germline V gene (reference sequence) yields CDR1 WNHNN and CDR2 SYGVQD. The protocol used for the library was the immunoSEQ multiplex PCR assay. Entries here come from immuneACCESS through TCRdb and include only in-frame sequences with V and J called. Some clones fail to appear in such tables; in the studies checked, an unresolved V gene covers under half of the shortfall, and the cause of the remainder is unknown. This sample gives 39,000 or so clones in total; about 72% of them show up just once. The top ten clonotypes cover 1.2% of the sample.

This sample was taken from a study of preoperative IRX-2 immunotherapy in early breast cancer (dated by TCRdb to between 2018 and 2020). The treatment or condition label corresponds to: preoperative locoregional IRX-2 cytokine immunotherapy. The samples were obtained from a phase Ib study in which preoperative, locoregional IRX-2 cytokine immunotherapy intended to prime immune responses was tested. The donors were early-stage breast cancer patients who were given IRX-2 prior to surgery. The chain couples TRBV10-1 to TRBJ1-1; TRBD1 matches 9 bases in the middle. This TCR was recovered from a human donor with breast cancer. The source was tumor tissue, collected after IRX-2 immunotherapy. The CDR3 reads as follows: CASSSRDRVEAFF. At the DNA level, the sequence is TGCGCCAGCAGTAGCCGGGACAGGGTTGAAGCTTTCTTT.